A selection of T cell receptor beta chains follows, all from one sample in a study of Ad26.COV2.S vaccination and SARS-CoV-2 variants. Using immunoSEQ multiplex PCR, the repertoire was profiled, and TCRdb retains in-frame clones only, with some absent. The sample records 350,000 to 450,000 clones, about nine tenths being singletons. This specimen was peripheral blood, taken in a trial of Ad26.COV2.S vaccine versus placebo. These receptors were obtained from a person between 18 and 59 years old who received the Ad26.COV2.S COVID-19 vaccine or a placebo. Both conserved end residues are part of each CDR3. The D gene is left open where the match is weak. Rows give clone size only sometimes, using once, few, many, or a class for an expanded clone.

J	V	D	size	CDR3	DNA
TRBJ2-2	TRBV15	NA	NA	CATSRDTGELFF	TGTGCCACCAGCAGAGACACCGGGGAGCTGTTTTTT
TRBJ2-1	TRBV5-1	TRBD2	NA	CASSLGLAGVSEQFF	TGCGCCAGCAGCTTGGGACTAGCGGGGGTGAGTGAGCAGTTCTTC
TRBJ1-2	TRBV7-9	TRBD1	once	CASSSAGTASNYGYTF	TGTGCCAGCAGCTCGGCCGGGACAGCTTCTAACTATGGCTACACCTTC
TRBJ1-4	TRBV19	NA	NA	CASSPTRTSEKLFF	TGTGCCAGTAGTCCAACGAGGACCTCTGAAAAACTGTTTTTT
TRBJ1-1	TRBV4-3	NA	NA	CASSPGTMNTEAFF	TGCGCCAGCAGCCCCGGGACGATGAACACTGAAGCTTTCTTT
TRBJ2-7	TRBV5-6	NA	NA	CASSHGTPYEQYF	TGTGCCAGCAGCCACGGGACGCCCTACGAGCAGTACTTC
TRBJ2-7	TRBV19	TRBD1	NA	CASSIGQGVHEQYF	TGTGCCAGTAGTATTGGACAGGGGGTGCATGAGCAGTACTTC
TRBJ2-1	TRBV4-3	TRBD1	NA	CASSQLGTVGEQFF	TGCGCCAGCAGCCAGCTTGGGACAGTGGGTGAGCAGTTCTTC
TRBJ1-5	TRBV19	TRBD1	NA	CASRWDRGLSQPQHF	TGTGCCAGCCGGTGGGACAGGGGGCTTAGTCAGCCCCAGCATTTT
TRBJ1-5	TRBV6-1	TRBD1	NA	CASSGNQGALNQPQHF	TGTGCCAGCAGTGGAAACCAGGGGGCCCTAAATCAGCCCCAGCATTTT
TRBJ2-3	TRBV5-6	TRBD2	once	CASSLARTSGGNTDTQYF	TGTGCCAGCAGTTTAGCAAGGACTAGCGGGGGAAACACAGATACGCAGTATTTT
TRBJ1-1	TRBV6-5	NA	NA	CASSFLRGWLNTEAFF	TGTGCCAGCAGTTTCCTCCGGGGGTGGTTGAACACTGAAGCTTTCTTT
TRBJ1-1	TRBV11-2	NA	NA	CASSLAGSPEAFF	TGTGCCAGCAGCTTAGCAGGGAGTCCTGAAGCTTTCTTT
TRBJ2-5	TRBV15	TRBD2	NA	CATRSGGRVETQYF	TGTGCCACCAGAAGCGGGGGGCGGGTAGAGACCCAGTACTTC
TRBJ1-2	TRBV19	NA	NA	CASSSGTDYGYTF	TGTGCCAGTAGCTCCGGGACCGACTATGGCTACACCTTC
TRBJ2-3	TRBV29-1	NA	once	CSVHTDTQYF	TGCAGCGTCCACACAGATACGCAGTATTTT
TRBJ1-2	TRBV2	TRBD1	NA	CARATGTNYGYTF	TGTGCCAGGGCGACAGGGACTAACTATGGCTACACCTTC
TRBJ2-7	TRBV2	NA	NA	CASSDLLSYEQYF	TGTGCCAGCAGTGACCTCCTCTCCTACGAGCAGTACTTC
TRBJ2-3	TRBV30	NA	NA	CAWSIGDTSTDTQYF	TGTGCCTGGAGCATAGGAGACACTAGCACAGATACGCAGTATTTT
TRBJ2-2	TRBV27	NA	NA	CASSLSITNTGELFF	TGTGCCAGCAGTTTAAGTATCACGAACACCGGGGAGCTGTTTTTT
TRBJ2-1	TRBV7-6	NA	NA	CASSPLGSGPYNEQFF	TGTGCCAGCAGCCCCCTTGGTAGCGGACCTTACAATGAGCAGTTCTTC
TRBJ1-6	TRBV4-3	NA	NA	CASSTGYSNSPLHF	TGCGCCAGCAGTACGGGGTACAGCAATTCACCCCTCCACTTT
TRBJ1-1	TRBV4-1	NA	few	CASSQERGEAFF	TGCGCCAGCAGCCAAGAACGGGGGGAAGCTTTCTTT
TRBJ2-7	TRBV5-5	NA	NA	CASSFLAPGEQYF	TGTGCCAGCAGCTTCTTAGCGCCGGGCGAGCAGTACTTC
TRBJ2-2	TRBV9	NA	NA	CASSVAPAGELFF	TGTGCCAGCAGCGTAGCACCGGCCGGGGAGCTGTTTTTT
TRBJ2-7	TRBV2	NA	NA	CASSPGHASYEQYF	TGTGCCAGCAGTCCCGGACATGCGAGCTACGAGCAGTACTTC
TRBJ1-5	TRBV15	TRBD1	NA	CATRPIQGGNQPQHF	TGTGCCACCAGGCCAATACAGGGGGGGAATCAGCCCCAGCATTTT
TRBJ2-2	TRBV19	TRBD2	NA	CASSGISGARAGELFF	TGTGCCAGTAGTGGGATTAGCGGGGCCCGCGCCGGGGAGCTGTTTTTT
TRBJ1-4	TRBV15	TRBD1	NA	CATRTGGNEKLFF	TGTGCCACCAGAACAGGGGGCAATGAAAAACTGTTTTTT
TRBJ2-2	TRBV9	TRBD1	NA	CASRDTTTGANTGELFF	TGTGCCAGCAGAGATACAACGACAGGGGCGAACACCGGGGAGCTGTTTTTT
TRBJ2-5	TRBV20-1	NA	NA	CRVRGGGTHF	TGCAGGGTCCGAGGGGGGGGCACGCACTTC
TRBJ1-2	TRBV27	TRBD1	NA	CASRTHLGQGAEGYTF	TGTGCCAGCAGGACACATCTAGGACAGGGGGCTGAAGGCTACACCTTC
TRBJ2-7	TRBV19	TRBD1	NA	CASADTPHRGRTYEQYF	TGTGCCAGTGCAGATACACCCCACAGGGGCCGGACGTACGAGCAGTACTTC
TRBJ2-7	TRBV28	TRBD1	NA	CASSYRGRVNEQYF	TGTGCCAGCAGTTACAGGGGGCGCGTCAACGAGCAGTACTTC
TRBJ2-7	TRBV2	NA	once	CASSGVGEQYF	TGTGCCAGTTCAGGGGTCGGCGAGCAGTACTTC
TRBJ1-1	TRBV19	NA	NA	CASSIGGSPTVTEAFF	TGTGCCAGTAGTATAGGCGGCAGCCCAACCGTGACTGAAGCTTTCTTT
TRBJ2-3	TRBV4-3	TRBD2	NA	CASSPLHTTSGGSTDTQYF	TGCGCCAGCAGCCCCCTCCACACAACTAGCGGGGGGAGCACAGATACGCAGTATTTT
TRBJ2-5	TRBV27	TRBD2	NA	CASSLYLAGGQETQYF	TGTGCCAGCAGTTTATATCTAGCGGGGGGGCAAGAGACCCAGTACTTC
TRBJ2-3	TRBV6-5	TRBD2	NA	CAQGLGGSTDTQYF	TGTGCGCAGGGACTAGGGGGTAGCACAGATACGCAGTATTTT
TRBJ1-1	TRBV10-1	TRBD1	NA	CASSEDRVLDEAFF	TGCGCCAGCAGTGAGGACAGGGTACTAGATGAAGCTTTCTTT
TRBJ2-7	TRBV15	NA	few	CATSRGAALYEQYF	TGTGCCACCAGCAGAGGGGCCGCACTATACGAGCAGTACTTC
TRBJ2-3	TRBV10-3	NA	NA	CAIADSLNTDTQYF	TGTGCCATTGCAGACTCACTTAACACAGATACGCAGTATTTT
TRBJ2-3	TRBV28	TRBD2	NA	CASRSGGHSTDTQYF	TGTGCCAGCAGAAGCGGGGGCCACTCCACAGATACGCAGTATTTT
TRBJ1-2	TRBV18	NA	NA	CASSPGVNYGYTF	TGTGCCAGCTCACCCGGCGTAAACTATGGCTACACCTTC
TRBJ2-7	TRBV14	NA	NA	CASSHSYYEQYF	TGTGCCAGCAGCCATTCCTACTACGAGCAGTACTTC
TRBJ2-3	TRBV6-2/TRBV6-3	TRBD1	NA	CASSRDRATDTQYF	TGTGCCAGCAGTCGAGACAGGGCTACAGATACGCAGTATTTT
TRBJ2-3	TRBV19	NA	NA	CASKNRADDTQYF	TGTGCCAGTAAAAACAGGGCGGATGATACGCAGTATTTT
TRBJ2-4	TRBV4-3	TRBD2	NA	CASSQLASGVPAKNIQYF	TGCGCCAGCAGCCAGCTCGCAAGCGGGGTCCCCGCCAAAAACATTCAGTACTTC
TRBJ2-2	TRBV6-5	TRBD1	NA	CASSYSGQGSTGELFF	TGTGCCAGCAGTTACTCGGGACAGGGAAGTACCGGGGAGCTGTTTTTT